This TCR beta chain originates from a study of blood T cell repertoires in COVID-19. Germline assignment: CDR1 SGHDN and CDR2 FVKESK. This CDR3 is 13 amino acids long. V lost 1 base and J lost 0, with 3 bases in between. The assay was immunoSEQ multiplex PCR, and TCRdb's table has in-frame clones only and misses some. Of more than 350,000 clones in the sample, 80% to 90% were seen once. Living in 24 US areas, the participants were between 18 and 89 years of age. This TCR was recovered from a woman aged 45-65 years who had recovered from COVID-19. The V gene is TRBV14, the J gene TRBJ1-2; D is uncertain. Sample: PBMCs or T cells enriched from blood (not recorded which). CDR3 sequence: CASSQVANYGYTF. The CDR3 region has the DNA TGTGCCAGCAGCCAAGTAGCTAACTATGGCTACACCTTC.